This T cell receptor beta chain was found in a study of T cell responses to AZD1222 COVID-19 vaccine. This CDR3 region has 16 residues. V shed 4 bases, J shed 2 bases, and the junction held 6 bases outside the gene matches. CDR1 and CDR2 from the germline V gene are LGHDT and YNNKEL (reference sequence). Clones were sequenced by immunoSEQ multiplex PCR, and TCRdb holds only the in-frame ones, with some missing. The table records about 140,000 clones, roughly 90% of them present only once. The specimen comprised peripheral blood, sampled on day 0 of AZD1222 vaccination. The genes are TRBV3-1 (or the pseudogene TRBV3-2) and TRBJ2-2; TRBD1 aligns across 8 bases. The source is an adult in good health. CDR3 bases: TGTGCCAGCAGCCGAGCCGGGACAGGAAACACCGGGGAGCTGTTTTTT. This encodes CASSRAGTGNTGELFF.